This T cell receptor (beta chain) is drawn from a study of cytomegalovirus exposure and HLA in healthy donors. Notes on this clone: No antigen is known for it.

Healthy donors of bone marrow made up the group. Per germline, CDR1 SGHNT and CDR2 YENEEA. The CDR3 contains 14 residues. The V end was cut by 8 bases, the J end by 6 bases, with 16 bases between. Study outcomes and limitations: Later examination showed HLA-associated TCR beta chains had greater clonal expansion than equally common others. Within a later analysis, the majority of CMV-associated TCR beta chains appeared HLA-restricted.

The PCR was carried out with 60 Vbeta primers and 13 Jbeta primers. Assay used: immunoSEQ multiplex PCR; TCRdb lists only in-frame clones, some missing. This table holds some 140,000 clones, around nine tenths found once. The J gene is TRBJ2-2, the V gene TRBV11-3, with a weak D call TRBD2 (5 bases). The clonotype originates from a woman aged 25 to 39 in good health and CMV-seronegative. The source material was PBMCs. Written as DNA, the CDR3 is TGTGCCAGCTCGACCCGGTTCGGGGCCGGGGAGCTGTTTTTT. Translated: CASSTRFGAGELFF.